The 13 T cell receptor beta chains below come from one sample, sequenced in a study of shared clonotypes between healthy human individuals. This table comes from immunoSEQ multiplex PCR, and its TCRdb copy is limited to in-frame clones, with some not included. This repertoire shows 490,000 or so clones, roughly 78% found once; its top ten account for about 12%. Sequences were obtained from PBMCs. These receptors were obtained from a woman aged 40 to 55 in good health. Some clones in this sample may be carry-over from other donors' samples.

CDR3 loop: CASSPQTGPIPYEQYF. The CDR3 bases are TGCGCCAGCAGCCCCCAGACAGGACCGATTCCCTACGAGCAGTACTTC. The rearrangement links TRBV4-1 to TRBJ2-7; tentatively, D is TRBD1 (6 bases). The CDR3 runs 16 residues. The V gene lost 4 bases and the J gene lost 2 bases, with 18 bases spanning the gap. Looked up from germline, CDR1 is MGHRA and CDR2 is YSYEKL.

The chain carries TRBV6-5 and TRBJ2-1; 7 bases are a match to TRBD2. The junction had 7 bases not matched to a gene; V was cut back by 2 bases and J by 9 bases. The CDR3 totals 14 residues. CDR1 MNHEY and CDR2 SVGAGI come from the germline V gene. The CDR3 sequence: CASSYGGGGVEQFF. The CDR3 DNA reads as TGTGCCAGCAGTTACGGTGGCGGGGGAGTTGAGCAGTTCTTC.

The chain links TRBV4-3 to TRBJ2-7; D remains unclear. The CDR3 runs to 14 residues. In germline, CDR1 is LGHNA, CDR2 YSLEER. V lost 1 base and J lost 1, with 8 bases in between. CDR3 sequence (DNA): TGCGCCAGCAGCCAAGCCCCCAAATCCTACGAGCAGTACTTC. Translating it yields CASSQAPKSYEQYF.

The rearrangement joins TRBV5-1 to TRBJ2-3; 8 nucleotides agree with TRBD2. Trimming cost V 0 bases and J 2 bases; bases outside gene matches: 20. From germline, CDR1 is SGHRS and CDR2 YFSETQ. This CDR3 has 21 residues. As DNA, the CDR3 is TGCGCCAGCAGCTTGGGGGGAATTAGCGGGACCGTCCTCCAATCCACAGATACGCAGTATTTT. Its protein is CASSLGGISGTVLQSTDTQYF.

V usage is TRBV6-4 and J usage is TRBJ2-1; D uncertain. The CDR3 runs to 19 residues. V was cut by 6 bases and J by 1 base, with 25 bases left in between. CDR1 and CDR2 (germline): MRHNA, SNTAGT. Here the CDR3 reads CASSPLPDGRRDSYNEQFF. Written as DNA, the CDR3 is TGTGCCAGCAGCCCGCTCCCGGACGGACGGAGAGATTCCTACAATGAGCAGTTCTTC.

The chain links TRBV19 to TRBJ2-7, with 7 bases aligning to TRBD2. The CDR3 runs to 14 residues. CDR1 LNHDA and CDR2 SQIVND come from the germline V gene (reference sequence). V shed 4 bases and J 1 base; nucleotides not matched to a gene: 4. The CDR3 loop reads CASSRAGSSYEQYF. In DNA form, the CDR3 reads TGTGCCAGTAGTAGAGCGGGAAGTTCCTACGAGCAGTACTTC.

V usage is TRBV6-1 and J usage is TRBJ2-3, with 11 positions matching TRBD1. With 2 bases clipped from V and 1 base from J, the junction kept 5 bases outside the gene matches. This CDR3 spans 17 amino acids. Germline lookup yields CDR1 MNHNS and CDR2 SASEGT. The CDR3 nucleotides read TGTGCCAGCAGTGAACCGGACAGGGGGCTTCGCACAGATACGCAGTATTTT. This encodes CASSEPDRGLRTDTQYF.

In this sample, this clone turned up a few times. This chain uses TRBV9 with TRBJ2-1; TRBD1 matches at 12 bases. Germline V gene lookup returns CDR1 SGDLS and CDR2 YYNGEE. This CDR3 comprises 14 residues. The J segment lost 10 bases and the V segment lost 4 bases, leaving 6 bases of the junction unmatched. CDR3 region: CASSPGQGAEEQFF. The CDR3 DNA reads as TGTGCCAGCAGCCCGGGACAGGGGGCTGAAGAGCAGTTCTTC.

V gene TRBV4-2 combines with J gene TRBJ1-1; 8 positions agree with TRBD1. Germline assignment: CDR1 LGHNA and CDR2 YNFKEQ. The length of the CDR3 is 15 residues. V shed 3 bases, J shed 1 base, and the junction held 4 bases outside the gene matches. CDR3 DNA: TGTGCCAGCAGCCAGGGGACAGGCGAGAACACTGAAGCTTTCTTT. Residues: CASSQGTGENTEAFF.

The CDR3 region has the DNA TGTGCCAGCAGCCCCGAAGGGCGGGAGGGTGGCACAGATACGCAGTATTTT. It specifies CASSPEGREGGTDTQYF. The chain employs TRBV11-1 and TRBJ2-3, with 9 nucleotides matching TRBD2. CDR1 is SGHAT, CDR2 FQDESV, per germline (reference sequence). The CDR3 contains 17 residues. V trimming: 5 bases; J trimming: 1 base; junction bases outside the gene matches: 10. Drawing the rest from reference TRBV11-1 and TRBJ2-3, the complete variable domain is EAEVAQSPRYKITEKSQAVAFWCDPISGHATLYWYRQILGQGPELLVQFQDESVVDDSQLPKDRFSAERLKGVDSTLKIQPAELGDSAMYLCASSPEGREGGTDTQYFGPGTRLTVL.

The rearrangement uses TRBV6-5 and TRBJ2-1; D unclear. V was trimmed by 0 bases and J by 1 base, leaving 1 base between them. Germline assignment: CDR1 MNHEY and CDR2 SVGAGI. This CDR3 spans 13 amino acids. The CDR3 nucleotides read TGTGCCAGCAGTTACTCTTCCTACAATGAGCAGTTCTTC. Amino acids: CASSYSSYNEQFF.

The V call is TRBV27, the J call TRBJ2-7, with D tentatively TRBD1 (6 bases). CDR3 length: 17 amino acids. V was trimmed by 3 bases and J by 2 bases, leaving 20 bases between them. CDR1 and CDR2 from the germline V gene are MNHEY and SMNVEV (reference sequence). This CDR3 reads CASSFGQLGDGAYEQYF. The CDR3 DNA sequence: TGTGCCAGCAGTTTCGGACAGTTAGGTGATGGGGCCTACGAGCAGTACTTC.

This chain connects TRBV5-1 to TRBJ2-7; no reliable D call. The CDR3 contains 14 residues. CDR1 is SGHRS and CDR2 is YFSETQ in the germline V gene. The V end lost 4 bases, the J end lost 1 base, and 12 bases lay between the germline ends. The CDR3 loop is CASSLTSTSYEQYF. CDR3 DNA sequence: TGCGCCAGCAGCCTAACCTCTACTTCCTACGAGCAGTACTTC.